This TCR beta chain derives from a study of PD-L1 blockade in urothelial cancer. Background on the study: Atezolizumab, begun by patients in the mid-2010s, was given at 1,200 mg intravenously every 3 weeks. Blood analysis occurred 3 weeks (second dose) and 6 weeks after treatment start.

Germline CDR1 reads SGHKS; CDR2 reads YYEKEE (reference sequence). V gave up 3 bases and J gave up 7 bases; unmatched junction bases: 10. The CDR3 runs to 14 residues. Study findings and constraints: Pretreatment peripheral blood TCR clonality that fell below the median predicted better survival among the patients studied.

Clones were read by immunoSEQ multiplex PCR, and TCRdb kept only the in-frame ones, dropping some. The table lists roughly 100,000 clones, 70% to 90% of them singletons. A note on this clone: What it recognizes is unknown.

The time point here: peripheral blood 6 weeks after treatment start. The sequence was collected from a man aged 70-80 years with urothelial cancer. The input for sequencing was PBMCs, taken around atezolizumab (anti-PD-L1) treatment. This chain links TRBV5-5 with TRBJ2-7; TRBD2 agrees at 7 bases. CDR3 in amino acids: CASSYPAEAGEQYF. The CDR3 region has the DNA TGTGCCAGCAGCTACCCAGCGGAAGCGGGGGAGCAGTACTTC. The full variable domain, rest sourced from reference TRBV5-5 and TRBJ2-7, is DAGVTQSPTHLIKTRGQQVTLRCSPISGHKSVSWYQQVLGQGPQFIFQYYEKEERGRGNFPDRFSARQFPNYSSELNVNALLLGDSALYLCASSYPAEAGEQYFGPGTRLTVT.